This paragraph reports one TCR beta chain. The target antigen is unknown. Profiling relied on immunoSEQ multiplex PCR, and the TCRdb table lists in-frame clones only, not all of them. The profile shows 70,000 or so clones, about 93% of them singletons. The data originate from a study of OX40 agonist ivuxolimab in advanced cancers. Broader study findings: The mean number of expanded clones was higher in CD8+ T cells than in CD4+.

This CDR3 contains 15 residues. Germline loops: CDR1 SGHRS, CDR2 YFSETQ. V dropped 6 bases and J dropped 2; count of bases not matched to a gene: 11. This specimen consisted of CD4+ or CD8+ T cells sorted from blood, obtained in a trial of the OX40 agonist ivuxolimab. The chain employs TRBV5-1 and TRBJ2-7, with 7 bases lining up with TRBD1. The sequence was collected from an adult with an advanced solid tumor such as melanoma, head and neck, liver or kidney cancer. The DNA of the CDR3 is TGCGCCAGCACTACTTCTCCGGGACAGACCTACGAGCAGTACTTC. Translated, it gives CASTTSPGQTYEQYF.